This TCR beta chain was recorded in a study of shared clonotypes between healthy human individuals. Germline values: CDR1 SEHNR, CDR2 FQNEAQ (reference sequence). CDR3 length: 11 residues. V lost 6 bases to trimming and J lost 9 bases, with 9 bases between them. Using immunoSEQ multiplex PCR, the repertoire was profiled, and TCRdb retains in-frame clones only, with some absent. The table has some 2,500,000 clones, 93% seen once; the top ten hold roughly 0.36%. A split of CD4+ cells into CD45RA+ naive and CD45RA-negative memory subsets was performed. Only one count was recorded for this clone. Sequences were obtained from naive CD4+ T cells from PBMCs. Subset of the sample: CD45RA+ positively selected. This chain joins TRBV7-9 and TRBJ2-1; no reliable D call. The receptor was isolated from a man aged 18 to 29 in good health. Some clones in this sample may be carry-over from other donors' samples. The chain's CDR3 is CASSYTPEQFF. CDR3 bases: TGTGCCAGCAGTTACACTCCTGAGCAGTTCTTC.